The 3 T cell receptor beta chains below come from one sample, sequenced in a study of blood T cells in healthy people across ages. A second PCR of roughly 7 to 11 cycles used a sample-barcoded 5' primer and a J-beta primer mix. Via MiXCR, TCRdb re-called the 5' RACE reads, giving one row per CDR3 protein. The profile shows about 970,000 distinct CDR3 sequences, roughly 51% of them singletons. Sequenced input: blood. These receptors were collected from a woman aged 60 to 75 in good health.

The genes are TRBV12-3 or TRBV12-4 and TRBJ2-7; D is unresolved. The better agreement between TRBJ2-5 and the DNA end casts doubt on the J call. This CDR3 has 12 residues. CDR3 region: CASSFIKETQYF. The CDR3 coding sequence is TGTGCCAGCAGTTTTATTAAGGAGACCCAGTACTTC.

The chain joins TRBV7-2 to TRBJ2-7, with 7 bases that match TRBD1. Germline trimming cut 0 bases from V and 4 bases from J; bases unmatched to any gene: 9. The length of the CDR3 is 16 residues. Germline CDR1 and CDR2: SGHTA and FQGNSA. The DNA for the CDR3 is TGTGCCAGCAGCTTAGCGCTCGGGGACAGAACGTACGAGCAGTACTTC. Its translation: CASSLALGDRTYEQYF.

This clonotype was counted a single time. The rearrangement links TRBV6-5 to TRBJ2-1, with 7 nucleotides matching TRBD2. V lost 7 bases, J lost 10 bases, and 10 bases stayed unmatched. The CDR3 consists of 13 residues. Looked up from germline, CDR1 is MNHEY and CDR2 is SVGAGI. CDR3 nucleotide sequence: TGTGCCAGCAAAAGAGGCGGGGGAGGGGAGCAGTTCTTC. Translating gives CASKRGGGGEQFF.